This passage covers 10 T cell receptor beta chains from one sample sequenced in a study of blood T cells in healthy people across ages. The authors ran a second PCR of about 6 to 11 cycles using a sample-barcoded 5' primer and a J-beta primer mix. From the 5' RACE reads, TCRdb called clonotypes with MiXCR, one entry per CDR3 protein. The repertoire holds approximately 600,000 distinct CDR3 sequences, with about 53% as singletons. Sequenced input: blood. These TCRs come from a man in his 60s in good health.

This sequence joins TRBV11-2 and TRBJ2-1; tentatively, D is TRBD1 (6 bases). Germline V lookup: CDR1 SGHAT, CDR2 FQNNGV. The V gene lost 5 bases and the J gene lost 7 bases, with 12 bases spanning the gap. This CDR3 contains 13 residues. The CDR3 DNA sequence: TGTGCCAGCAGCGGAGGACAGCCAAATGAGCAGTTCTTC. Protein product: CASSGGQPNEQFF.

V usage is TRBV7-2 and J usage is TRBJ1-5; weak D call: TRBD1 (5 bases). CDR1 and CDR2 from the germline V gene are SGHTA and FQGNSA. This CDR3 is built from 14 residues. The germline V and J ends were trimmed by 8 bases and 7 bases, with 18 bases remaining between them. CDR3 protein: CASSGSGARQPQHF. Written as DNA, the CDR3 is TGTGCCAGCTCGGGTAGTGGGGCGAGGCAGCCCCAGCATTTT.

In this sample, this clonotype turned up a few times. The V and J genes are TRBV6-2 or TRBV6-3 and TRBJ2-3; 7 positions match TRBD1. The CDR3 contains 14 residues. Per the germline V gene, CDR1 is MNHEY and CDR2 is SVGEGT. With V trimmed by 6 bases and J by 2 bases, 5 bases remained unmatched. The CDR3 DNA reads TGTGCCAGCAGGACAGGGAAGGACACAGATACGCAGTATTTT. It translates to CASRTGKDTDTQYF.

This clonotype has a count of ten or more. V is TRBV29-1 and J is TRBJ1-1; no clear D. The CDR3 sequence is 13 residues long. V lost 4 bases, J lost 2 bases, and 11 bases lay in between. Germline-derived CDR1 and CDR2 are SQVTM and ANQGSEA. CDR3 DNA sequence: TGCAGCGTTGGGAGCGATTCAAACACTGAAGCTTTCTTT. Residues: CSVGSDSNTEAFF. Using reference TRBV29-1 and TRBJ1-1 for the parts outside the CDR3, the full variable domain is SAVISQKPSRDICQRGTSLTIQCQVDSQVTMMFWYRQQPGQSLTLIATANQGSEATYESGFVIDKFPISRPNLTFSTLTVSNMSPEDSSIYLCSVGSDSNTEAFFGQGTRLTVV.

CDR3 sequence reads: CSVDVASGANVLTF. Here the CDR3 DNA reads TGCAGCGTTGATGTAGCCTCTGGGGCCAACGTCCTGACTTTC. This chain uses TRBV29-1 with TRBJ2-6; D is unclear. This CDR3 has 14 residues. Germline-derived CDR1 and CDR2 are SQVTM and ANQGSEA. Trimming stripped 3 bases from V and 0 bases from J, with 6 bases between. Full variable domain (missing parts from reference TRBV29-1 and TRBJ2-6): SAVISQKPSRDICQRGTSLTIQCQVDSQVTMMFWYRQQPGQSLTLIATANQGSEATYESGFVIDKFPISRPNLTFSTLTVSNMSPEDSSIYLCSVDVASGANVLTFGAGSRLTVL.

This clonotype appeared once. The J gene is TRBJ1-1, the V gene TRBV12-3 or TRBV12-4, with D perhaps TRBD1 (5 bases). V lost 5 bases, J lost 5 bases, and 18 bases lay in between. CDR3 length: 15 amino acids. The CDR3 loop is CASSRQGTGSTEAFF. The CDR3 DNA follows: TGTGCCAGCAGTCGGCAGGGTACGGGGAGTACTGAAGCTTTCTTT.

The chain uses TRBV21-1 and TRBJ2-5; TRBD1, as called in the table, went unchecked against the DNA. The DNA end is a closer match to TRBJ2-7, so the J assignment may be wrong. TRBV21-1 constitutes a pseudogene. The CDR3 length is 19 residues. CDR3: CASSKPITGGRCCVYEQYF. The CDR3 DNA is TGTGCCAGCAGCAAACCTATCACAGGGGGAAGATGCTGCGTTTACGAGCAGTACTTC.

The CDR3 DNA reads as TGCAGCGTGACTAGCGGGGGGGCAGAGACCCAGTACTTC. The encoded protein is CSVTSGGAETQYF. The gene calls are TRBV29-1 and TRBJ2-5, with TRBD2 identical over 14 bases. Germline values: CDR1 SQVTM, CDR2 ANQGSEA. This CDR3 region has 13 residues. Trimming at V came to 6 bases and at J to 4 bases, leaving 1 base not matched to a gene.

The CDR3 protein is CASSLDRGGSNEKLFF. DNA of the CDR3: TGTGCCAGCAGTCTGGACAGGGGTGGCTCTAATGAAAAACTGTTTTTT. The gene calls are TRBV6-5 and TRBJ1-4; 9 bases align to TRBD1. Germline V gene sequence: CDR1 MNHEY, CDR2 SVGAGI. This CDR3 region has 16 residues. Trimming took 5 bases from V and 3 from J; bases not matched to a gene: 7.

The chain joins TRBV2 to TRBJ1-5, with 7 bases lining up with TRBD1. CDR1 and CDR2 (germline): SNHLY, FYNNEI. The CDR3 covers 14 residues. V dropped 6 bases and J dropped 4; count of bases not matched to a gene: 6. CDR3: CASSESGGNQPQHF. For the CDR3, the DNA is TGTGCCAGCAGCGAGTCAGGGGGGAATCAGCCCCAGCATTTT.